This T cell receptor (beta chain) originates from a study of blood T cell repertoires in COVID-19. From germline, CDR1 is MNHNS and CDR2 SASEGT. This CDR3 contains 14 residues. Assay: immunoSEQ multiplex PCR; the TCRdb copy retains only in-frame clones and omits some. Seen here are over 85,000 clones, about 87% observed once, and the top ten hold more than 1%. About this clone itself: The junction shows a germline mismatch at one end, possibly a read error.

This receptor was taken from a human donor in a cohort sampled during active COVID-19. The material sequenced was peripheral blood. The V and J genes are TRBV6-1 and TRBJ2-7; 10 bases match TRBD2. This chain's CDR3 is CASNEASGSHEQYF. The DNA of the CDR3 is TGTGCCAGCAATGAAGCTAGCGGGAGCCACGAGCAGTACTTC.